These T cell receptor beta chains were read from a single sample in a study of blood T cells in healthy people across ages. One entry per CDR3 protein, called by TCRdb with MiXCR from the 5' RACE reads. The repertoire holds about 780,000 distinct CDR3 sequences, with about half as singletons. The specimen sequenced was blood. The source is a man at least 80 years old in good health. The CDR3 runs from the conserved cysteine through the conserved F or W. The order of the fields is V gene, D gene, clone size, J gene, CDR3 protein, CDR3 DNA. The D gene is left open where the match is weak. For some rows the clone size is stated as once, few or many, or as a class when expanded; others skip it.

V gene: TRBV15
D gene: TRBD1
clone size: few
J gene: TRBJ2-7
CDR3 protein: CATSQSGTGTYEQYF
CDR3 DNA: TGTGCCACCAGCCAATCCGGGACAGGTACCTACGAGCAGTACTTC

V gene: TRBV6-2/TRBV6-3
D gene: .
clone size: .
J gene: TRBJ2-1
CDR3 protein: CASNDLGEGGQFF
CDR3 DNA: TGTGCCAGCAACGATTTGGGGGAGGGGGGGCAGTTCTTC

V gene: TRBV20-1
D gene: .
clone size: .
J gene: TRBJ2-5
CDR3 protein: CSALPGDQETQYF
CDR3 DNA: TGCAGTGCTCTTCCGGGAGATCAAGAGACCCAGTACTTC

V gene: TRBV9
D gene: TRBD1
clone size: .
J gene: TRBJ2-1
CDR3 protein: CASTPGDRVFSNEQFF
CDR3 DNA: TGTGCCAGCACCCCCGGGGACAGGGTATTCTCGAATGAGCAGTTCTTC

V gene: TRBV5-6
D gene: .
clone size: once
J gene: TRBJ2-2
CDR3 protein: CASHGGAGTGELFF
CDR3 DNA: TGTGCCAGCCATGGGGGCGCGGGCACCGGGGAGCTGTTTTTT

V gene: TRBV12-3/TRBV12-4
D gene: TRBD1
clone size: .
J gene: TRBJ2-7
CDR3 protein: CASKNRGTYNEQYF
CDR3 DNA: TGTGCCAGCAAGAACAGGGGTACCTACAATGAGCAGTACTTC

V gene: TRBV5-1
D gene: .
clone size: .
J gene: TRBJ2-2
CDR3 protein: CASSLAEFGELFF
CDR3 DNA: TGCGCCAGCAGCTTGGCGGAATTCGGGGAGCTGTTTTTT

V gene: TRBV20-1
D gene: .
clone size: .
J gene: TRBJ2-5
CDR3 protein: CSAPRGQAQETQYF
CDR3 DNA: TGCAGTGCCCCTCGTGGGCAGGCGCAAGAGACCCAGTACTTC

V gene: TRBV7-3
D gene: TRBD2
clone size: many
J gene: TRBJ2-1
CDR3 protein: CASSLSGRYNEQFF
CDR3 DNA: TGTGCCAGCAGCTTAAGCGGGAGGTACAATGAGCAGTTCTTC

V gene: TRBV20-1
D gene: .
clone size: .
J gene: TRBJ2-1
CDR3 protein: CSARVQYNEQFF
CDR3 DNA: TGCAGTGCGAGAGTGCAGTACAATGAGCAGTTCTTC

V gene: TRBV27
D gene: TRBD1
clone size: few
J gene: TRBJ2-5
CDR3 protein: CASTNTWDSHHGETQYF
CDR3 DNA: TGTGCCAGCACCAACACCTGGGACAGCCATCACGGAGAGACCCAGTACTTC

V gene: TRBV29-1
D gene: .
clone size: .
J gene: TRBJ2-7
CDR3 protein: CSVRGYSYEQYF
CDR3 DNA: TGCAGCGTTCGGGGATACTCCTACGAGCAGTACTTC

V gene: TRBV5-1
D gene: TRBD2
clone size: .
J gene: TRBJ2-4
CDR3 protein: CASKASGHEQYF
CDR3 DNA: TGCGCCAGCAAGGCTAGCGGGCATGAGCAGTACTTC

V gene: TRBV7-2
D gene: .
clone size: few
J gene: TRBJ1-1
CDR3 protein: CASSLVVQGYTEAFF
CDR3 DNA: TGTGCCAGCAGCTTAGTGGTGCAGGGGTATACTGAAGCTTTCTTT

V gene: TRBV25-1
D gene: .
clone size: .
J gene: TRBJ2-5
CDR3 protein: CASKRESPVGETQYF
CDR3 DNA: TGTGCCAGCAAACGGGAGAGTCCGGTGGGGGAGACCCAGTACTTC

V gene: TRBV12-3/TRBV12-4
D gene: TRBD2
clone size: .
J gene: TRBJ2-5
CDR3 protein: CASNLAGQRVTQYF
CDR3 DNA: TGTGCCAGCAACCTAGCGGGACAAAGGGTGACCCAGTACTTC

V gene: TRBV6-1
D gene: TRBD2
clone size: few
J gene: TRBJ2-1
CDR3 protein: CASVRLAGSYNEQFF
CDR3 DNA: TGTGCCAGCGTAAGACTAGCGGGATCCTACAATGAGCAGTTCTTC

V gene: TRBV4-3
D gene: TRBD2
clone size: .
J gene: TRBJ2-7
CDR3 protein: CASSQSASGKREQYF
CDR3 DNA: TGCGCCAGCAGCCAATCGGCTAGCGGGAAACGCGAGCAGTACTTC

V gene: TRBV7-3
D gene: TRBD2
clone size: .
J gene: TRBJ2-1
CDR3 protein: CASSLRSSGLYNEQFF
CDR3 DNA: TGTGCCAGCAGCCTCCGATCTAGCGGCCTATACAATGAGCAGTTCTTC

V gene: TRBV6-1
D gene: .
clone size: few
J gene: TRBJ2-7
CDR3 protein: CASSKTSYEQYF
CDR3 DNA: TGTGCCAGCAGTAAGACTAGCTACGAGCAGTACTTC

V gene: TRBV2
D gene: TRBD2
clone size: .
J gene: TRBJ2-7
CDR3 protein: CASSDSGRTHYEQYF
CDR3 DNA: TGTGCCAGCAGTGATAGCGGGAGGACGCACTACGAGCAGTACTTC

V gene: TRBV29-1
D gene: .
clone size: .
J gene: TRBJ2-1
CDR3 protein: CSVDNPNRTVYNEQFF
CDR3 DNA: TGCAGCGTTGACAACCCCAACCGGACGGTTTACAATGAGCAGTTCTTC

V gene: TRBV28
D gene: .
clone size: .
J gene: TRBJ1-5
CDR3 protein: CASRPGQPYEHF
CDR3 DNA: TGTGCCAGCAGGCCCGGACAGCCCTACGAGCATTTT

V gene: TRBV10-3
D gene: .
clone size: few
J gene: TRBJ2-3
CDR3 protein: CATLADQKDTQYF
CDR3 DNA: TGTGCCACCCTGGCGGACCAGAAGGATACGCAGTATTTT

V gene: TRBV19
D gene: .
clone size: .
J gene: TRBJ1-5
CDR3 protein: CASSTGEGTSQPQHF
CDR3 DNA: TGTGCCAGTAGTACCGGCGAGGGCACCAGTCAGCCCCAGCATTTT

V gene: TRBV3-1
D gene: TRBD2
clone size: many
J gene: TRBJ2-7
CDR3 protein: CASSRAGVLASDEQYF
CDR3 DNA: TGTGCCAGCAGCCGCGCGGGGGTGTTGGCCTCTGACGAGCAGTACTTC

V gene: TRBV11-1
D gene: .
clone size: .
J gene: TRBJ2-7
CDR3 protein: CASSRTTEAQGYEQYF
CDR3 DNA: TGTGCCAGCAGCCGTACAACTGAGGCTCAGGGCTACGAGCAGTACTTC